The 19 T cell receptor beta chains reported below all come from one sample, sequenced in a study of T cell clonality in common variable immunodeficiency. Repertoires were generated with immunoSEQ multiplex PCR, while TCRdb's copy carries only in-frame clones and drops some. This sample has around 39,000 clones, each found more than once. The sequenced sample consisted of peripheral blood mononuclear cells. These receptors were obtained from a person between 18 and 70 years old in good health.

This clone was counted ten times or more. The read finishes 3 residues shy of the CDR3 end, and the germline J gene is used to complete it. The chain has TRBV14 and TRBJ2-7, with TRBD2 matching 12 bases. The CDR3 is 15 residues long. V was pared by 5 bases and J by 2 bases, with 4 bases of the junction left unmatched. Germline lookup yields CDR1 SGHDN and CDR2 FVKESK. The part of the CDR3 DNA that was read is TGTGCCAGCAGCACCGGACTAGCGGGACCCTACGAG. Amino acids: CASSTGLAGPYE. The full CDR3 protein is CASSTGLAGPYEQYF.

This chain's CDR3 is CASSLTTSSYEQYF. Incomplete CDR3 DNA: TGTGCCAGCAGCTTAACCACAAGCTCCTACGAG. The chain uses TRBV7-9 and TRBJ2-7; D not resolved. The read finishes 3 residues shy of the CDR3 end, and the germline J gene is used to complete it. Germline values: CDR1 SEHNR, CDR2 FQNEAQ (reference sequence). The V gene lost 2 bases and the J gene lost 0 bases, with 8 bases spanning the gap. The CDR3 is 14 amino acids.

This clone has a handful of counts. A junction end diverges from the germline sequence, so it may reflect a read error. The read terminates 3 residues before the CDR3 end, so the remaining end is supplied by the germline J gene. This chain links TRBV13 with TRBJ2-2; 9 nucleotides match TRBD1. CDR1 is PRHDT, CDR2 FYEKMQ, per germline (reference sequence). The CDR3 is 16 amino acids. The CDR3 region is CASTLQGALGANVLFF. CDR3 bases read: TGTGCCAGCACCTTACAGGGGGCGCTGGGGGCCAACGTG.

The sample holds many counts of this clone. The read gets to within 3 residues of the CDR3 end, and the germline J gene fills in the rest. The V and J genes are TRBV7-6 and TRBJ2-7; D is uncertain. The germline V gene encodes CDR1 SGHVS and CDR2 FNYEAQ. Trimming stripped 5 bases from V and 2 bases from J, with 10 bases between. The CDR3 is 13 residues long. The CDR3 loop reads CASSPRLAYEQYF. Partial CDR3 DNA: TGTGCCAGCAGCCCTAGATTAGCCTACGAG.

This clone was seen repeatedly, ten times or more. The read halts 3 residues ahead of the CDR3 end, with the missing end drawn from the germline J gene. The V call is TRBV7-2, the J call TRBJ2-7; perhaps TRBD2 as D (6 bases). Germline CDR1 reads SGHTA; CDR2 reads FQGNSA. The CDR3 is made up of 15 amino acids. Trimming removed 1 base from V and 2 bases from J, with 12 bases in between. The part of the CDR3 DNA that was read is TGTGCCAGCAGCTTAGTAGCGGACACTACCTACGAG. This encodes CASSLVADTTYE. The full CDR3 protein is CASSLVADTTYEQYF.

This clone has a count of ten or more. The read stops 3 residues short of the end of the CDR3; the missing end is completed from the germline J gene. The chain is built from TRBV6-1 and TRBJ1-2, with TRBD1 matching over 8 bases. The germline CDR1 and CDR2 sequences are MNHNS and SASEGT. The CDR3 consists of 15 residues. Partial CDR3 DNA: TGTGCCAGCAGTGGCTTAGCAGGGGGCGAAGAAGGC. It is translated as CASSGLAGGEEG. The whole CDR3 region reads CASSGLAGGEEGYTF.

This clone was counted at least ten times. Read coverage stops 3 residues before the CDR3 terminus; the germline J gene supplies the remainder. This sequence joins TRBV18 and TRBJ1-4; TRBD1 is a possible D gene (6 bases). This CDR3 comprises 15 residues. V lost 1 base and J lost 6, with 12 bases in between. Germline CDR1 is KGHSH and CDR2 is LQKENI. CDR3 bases read: TGTGCCAGCTCACCACGGCAGGGACACGATGAAAAA. Translation gives CASSPRQGHDEK. The whole CDR3 protein reads CASSPRQGHDEKLFF.

This clone was recorded many times. The read gets to within 3 residues of the CDR3 end, and the germline J gene fills in the rest. This chain uses TRBV27 with TRBJ1-6; TRBD1 might be the D (6 bases). Per the germline V gene, CDR1 is MNHEY and CDR2 is SMNVEV (reference sequence). The V gene lost 3 bases and the J gene lost 8 bases, with 8 bases spanning the gap. The CDR3 contains 13 residues. CDR3 protein: CASSLGQYSPLHF. CDR3 DNA (partial): TGTGCCAGCAGTTTGGGACAATATTCACCC.

Comment on this clone: The read terminates 3 residues before the CDR3 end, so the remaining end is supplied by the germline J gene. The J gene is TRBJ2-1, the V gene TRBV6-2 or TRBV6-3; 8 bases are a match to TRBD2. Trimming at V came to 0 bases and at J to 4 bases, leaving 8 bases not matched to a gene. This CDR3 comprises 17 residues. Germline CDR1 and CDR2: MNHEY and SVGEGT. The CDR3 bases that were read are TGTGCCAGCAGTTACTCCCCCACTAGCGGACTATACAATGAG. It encodes CASSYSPTSGLYNE. The CDR3 reads in full as CASSYSPTSGLYNEQFF.

This clone was counted only a few times. The read terminates 3 residues before the CDR3 end, so the remaining end is supplied by the germline J gene. The gene calls are TRBV7-6 and TRBJ1-1; possibly TRBD1 for D (6 bases). The CDR3 extends over 16 amino acids. The ends were cut back, 4 bases at V and 5 bases at J, with 20 bases in the middle. Germline CDR1 reads SGHVS; CDR2 reads FNYEAQ. CDR3 bases read: TGTGCCAGCAGCTCACGACCTTACAGGGATGATACTGAA. Amino acids: CASSSRPYRDDTE. The whole CDR3 protein is CASSSRPYRDDTEAFF.

At least ten counts were recorded for this clone. The CDR3 end falls 3 residues outside the read, so it is completed with the germline J gene. J is TRBJ1-3 and V is TRBV5-1; 10 bases line up with TRBD1. Germline CDR1 reads SGHRS; CDR2 reads YFSETQ. There are 16 residues in the CDR3. V gave up 4 bases and J gave up 2 bases; unmatched junction bases: 6. The CDR3 is CASSLPGTGAGNTIYF. The CDR3 DNA, read in part, is TGCGCCAGCAGCCTACCCGGGACAGGGGCTGGAAACACC. The full variable domain, its missing parts supplied by reference TRBV5-1 and TRBJ1-3, is KAGVTQTPRYLIKTRGQQVTLSCSPISGHRSVSWYQQTPGQGLQFLFEYFSETQRNKGNFPGRFSGRQFSNSRSEMNVSTLELGDSALYLCASSLPGTGAGNTIYFGEGSWLTVV.

The sample holds many counts of this clone. At one boundary the junction diverges from the germline segment, which might be a read error. The read falls 3 residues short of the CDR3 end, and the missing part is taken from the germline J gene. The V and J genes are TRBV7-7 and TRBJ2-2; possible D gene TRBD1, 5 bases. The CDR3 covers 16 residues. Germline V gives CDR1 SSHAT, CDR2 FNYEAQ (reference sequence). Incomplete CDR3 DNA: TGTGCTAGCAGCCCGACTGGGCAGGGTAGGCCCGGGGAG. It is translated as CASSPTGQGRPGE. The entire CDR3 reads CASSPTGQGRPGELFF.

This clone was recorded many times. The CDR3 goes on 3 residues after the read ends, and that part is filled in from the germline J gene. The V gene is TRBV2, the J gene TRBJ2-7; 8 bases are a match to TRBD1. Germline V gene data show CDR1 as SNHLY and CDR2 as FYNNEI. CDR3 length equals 12 residues. V shed 6 bases, J shed 3 bases, and the junction held 1 base outside the gene matches. Here the CDR3 reads CASSGQGYEQYF. CDR3 DNA (partial): TGTGCCAGCAGCGGACAGGGCTACGAG.

This clone has more than one count but fewer than ten. The read finishes 3 residues shy of the CDR3 end, and the germline J gene is used to complete it. This chain joins TRBV2 and TRBJ2-3; weak D call: TRBD1 (5 bases). The germline V and J ends were trimmed by 5 bases and 6 bases, with 15 bases remaining between them. The germline V gene has CDR1 SNHLY and CDR2 FYNNEI. CDR3 size: 14 residues. The CDR3 protein is CASSYSQGSDTQYF. Incomplete CDR3 DNA: TGTGCCAGCAGTTATTCGCAGGGTTCGGATACG.

A few counts support this clone. This may be a read error: a much more frequent sequence differs by one nucleotide. The CDR3 end lies 3 residues beyond the end of the read and is filled in from the germline J gene. The chain has TRBV5-6 and TRBJ1-1; TRBD1 is a possible D gene (6 bases). This CDR3 has 15 residues. In germline, CDR1 is SGHDT, CDR2 YYEEEE. Trimming shortened V by 6 bases and J by 0 bases, and 15 bases separated the two germline ends. Partial CDR3 DNA: TGTGCCAGCATCTGGAGGTACAGGGTGAACACTGAA. As protein: CASIWRYRVNTE. The whole CDR3 protein is CASIWRYRVNTEAFF.

This clone was seen more than once but under ten times. The CDR3 end is not reached by the read, which stops 3 residues before it; the germline J gene fills it in. The gene calls are TRBV2 and TRBJ1-4; D might be TRBD1 (6 bases). The CDR3 runs 15 residues. The germline V gene encodes CDR1 SNHLY and CDR2 FYNNEI. The CDR3 bases that were read are TGTGCCGGTTACGAAACAGGGTTGAGCAATTCACCA. It is translated as CAGYETGLSNSP. The full CDR3 is CAGYETGLSNSPLFF.

In its sample, this clone was seen many times. The DNA ends 3 residues before the CDR3 does, and the rest of the CDR3 is filled in from the germline J gene. The chain employs TRBV5-6 and TRBJ1-1; possible D gene TRBD1, 6 bases. Germline CDR1 reads SGHDT; CDR2 reads YYEEEE. The CDR3 covers 11 residues. The DNA read from the CDR3 is TGTGCCAGCAGCTTAACAGGGGAA. It is translated as CASSLTGE. The whole CDR3 sequence reads CASSLTGEAFF. The full variable domain, in which reference TRBV5-6 and TRBJ1-1 provide the parts outside the CDR3, is DAGVTQSPTHLIKTRGQQVTLRCSPKSGHDTVSWYQQALGQGPQFIFQYYEEEERQRGNFPDRFSGHQFPNYSSELNVNALLLGDSALYLCASSLTGEAFFGQGTRLTVV.

The table lists this clone with many counts. CDR3 in amino acids: CASSLTSGNSDEQYF. The sequenced CDR3 bases are TGTGCCAGCAGCTTAACTAGCGGGAATTCCGACGAG. The rearrangement uses TRBV7-3 and TRBJ2-7; 8 bases fit TRBD2. Read data end 3 residues before the CDR3 end; the end is taken from the germline J gene. The CDR3 runs to 15 residues. From germline, CDR1 is SGHTA and CDR2 FQGTGA. The ends lost 0 bases at V and 5 bases at J; junction bases unmatched: 6.

This clone was counted many times. The observed sequence ends 3 residues before the CDR3 terminus, with the missing tail filled in from the germline J gene. The same CDR3 also results from other DNA sequences found in this sample. The chain uses TRBV7-2 and TRBJ1-2; D is possibly TRBD1 (6 bases). Trimming removed 3 bases at V and 4 bases at J, with 15 bases between. Germline-derived CDR1 and CDR2 are SGHTA and FQGNSA. The CDR3 length is 15 residues. The sequenced part of the CDR3 DNA is TGTGCCAGCAGCTTCTCAGGGGCGCTTAGCTATGGC. This codes for CASSFSGALSYG. The complete CDR3 reads CASSFSGALSYGYTF.